A single T cell receptor (beta chain) is shown here with its context. Germline lookup yields CDR1 SGHRS and CDR2 YFSETQ. The CDR3 is 14 residues long. The junction had 6 bases not matched to a gene; V was cut back by 6 bases and J by 4 bases. Those who donated were healthy HIV-negative adults, with no recent acute infections or vaccinations reported. Researchers drew on roughly 84 million PBMCs for genomic DNA from unsorted samples. The record originates from a study of shared clonotypes between healthy human individuals. Genomic DNA of every subset was divided equally among multiple immunoSEQ plates. Libraries were prepared by immunoSEQ multiplex PCR; TCRdb keeps only in-frame clonotypes and omits some of them. Of some 500,000 clones listed, 79% were seen once; the top ten hold roughly 12%.

The rearrangement uses TRBV5-1 and TRBJ1-4, with 7 positions matching TRBD1. Specimen: PBMCs. The clonotype comes from a woman in her thirties or forties in good health. Some clones in this sample may be carry-over from other donors' samples. The CDR3 loop reads CASNAGTDNEKLFF. In DNA, the CDR3 is TGCGCCAGCAACGCCGGGACAGATAATGAAAAACTGTTTTTT.